A selection of T cell receptor beta chains follows, all from one sample in a study of T-cell memory formation after mild COVID-19. Via MiXCR, TCRdb re-called the 5' RACE reads, giving one row per CDR3 protein. The sample shows about 410,000 distinct CDR3 sequences, more than 15% of them seen only once. The sequenced sample consisted of PBMCs or a T cell subset sorted from them (not recorded which). The receptor set was obtained from a man aged 18 to 29 who had mild COVID-19 (a few samples of this study predate the infection). Cell type and time point are not known. Both conserved end residues are part of each CDR3. The order of the fields is V gene, clone size, J gene, D gene, CDR3 protein, CDR3 DNA. D genes are given only for firm matches. Size is omitted from some rows. Given values are once, few, many or a class for expanded clones.

v_gene: TRBV9
abundance: few
j_gene: TRBJ2-1
d_gene: -
CDR3aa: CASSVGGIPPDYNEQFF
CDR3nt: TGTGCCAGCAGCGTAGGCGGGATACCTCCCGATTACAATGAGCAGTTCTTC

v_gene: TRBV6-1
abundance: -
j_gene: TRBJ1-6
d_gene: TRBD1
CDR3aa: CASGNRGSSYNSPLHF
CDR3nt: TGTGCCAGCGGGAACAGGGGGAGCTCCTATAATTCACCCCTCCACTTT

v_gene: TRBV2
abundance: few
j_gene: TRBJ1-2
d_gene: -
CDR3aa: CASSGTGAQGYGYTF
CDR3nt: TGTGCCAGCAGTGGCACGGGGGCGCAGGGCTATGGCTACACCTTC

v_gene: TRBV7-9
abundance: -
j_gene: TRBJ2-5
d_gene: -
CDR3aa: CASNQDAVGGLPQETQYF
CDR3nt: TGTGCCAGCAACCAGGACGCGGTGGGGGGCCTCCCACAAGAGACCCAGTACTTC

v_gene: TRBV9
abundance: -
j_gene: TRBJ2-3
d_gene: TRBD2
CDR3aa: CASSDPKGSGGTDTQYF
CDR3nt: TGTGCCAGCAGCGATCCCAAGGGTAGCGGGGGCACAGATACGCAGTATTTT

v_gene: TRBV2
abundance: few
j_gene: TRBJ1-4
d_gene: -
CDR3aa: CASSGTVNEKLFF
CDR3nt: TGTGCCAGCAGTGGGACAGTTAATGAAAAACTGTTTTTT

v_gene: TRBV6-5
abundance: few
j_gene: TRBJ2-7
d_gene: TRBD2
CDR3aa: CASSYSTSGGNEQYF
CDR3nt: TGTGCCAGCAGTTACTCAACTAGCGGGGGGAACGAGCAGTACTTC

v_gene: TRBV20-1
abundance: -
j_gene: TRBJ2-5
d_gene: TRBD2
CDR3aa: CSAKKSGGGRETQYF
CDR3nt: TGCAGTGCGAAGAAGAGCGGGGGCGGCCGGGAGACCCAGTACTTC

v_gene: TRBV7-2
abundance: few
j_gene: TRBJ2-3
d_gene: TRBD2
CDR3aa: CASSITLAGGPSDTQYF
CDR3nt: TGTGCCAGCAGCATCACGCTAGCGGGGGGGCCTTCAGATACGCAGTATTTT

v_gene: TRBV5-6
abundance: -
j_gene: TRBJ1-1
d_gene: -
CDR3aa: CASSLQDSQAFF
CDR3nt: TGTGCCAGCAGTTTACAAGACAGTCAAGCTTTCTTT

v_gene: TRBV20-1
abundance: -
j_gene: TRBJ1-6
d_gene: -
CDR3aa: CSARDRISPLHF
CDR3nt: TGCAGTGCTAGAGATCGCATCTCCCCCCTCCACTTT

v_gene: TRBV20-1
abundance: few
j_gene: TRBJ2-2
d_gene: TRBD1
CDR3aa: CRMRDRGNTGELFF
CDR3nt: TGCAGGATGAGGGACAGGGGAAACACCGGGGAGCTGTTTTTT